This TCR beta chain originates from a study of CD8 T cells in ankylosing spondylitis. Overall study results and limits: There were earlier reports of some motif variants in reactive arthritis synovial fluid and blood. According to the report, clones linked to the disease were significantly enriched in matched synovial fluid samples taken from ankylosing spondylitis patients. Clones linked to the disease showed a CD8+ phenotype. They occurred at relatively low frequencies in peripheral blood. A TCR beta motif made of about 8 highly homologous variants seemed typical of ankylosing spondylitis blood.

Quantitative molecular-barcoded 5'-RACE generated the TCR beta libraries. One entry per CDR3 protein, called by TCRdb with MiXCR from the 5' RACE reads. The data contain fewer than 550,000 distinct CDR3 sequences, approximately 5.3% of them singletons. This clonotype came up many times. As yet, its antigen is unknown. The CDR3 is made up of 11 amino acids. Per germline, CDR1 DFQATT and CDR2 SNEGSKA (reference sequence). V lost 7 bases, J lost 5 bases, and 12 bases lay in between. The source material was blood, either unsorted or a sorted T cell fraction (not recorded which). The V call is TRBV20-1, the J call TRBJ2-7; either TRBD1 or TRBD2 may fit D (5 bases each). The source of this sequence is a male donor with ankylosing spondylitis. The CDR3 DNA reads TGCAGTGTAGAGGGGTTAAACGAGCAGTACTTC. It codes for CSVEGLNEQYF.